The 4 T cell receptor beta chains below come from one sample, sequenced in a study of T cells in Graves' hyperthyroidism and ophthalmopathy. Researchers took RNA transcripts and amplified the TCR beta CDR3 regions from them. The TCR CDR3 was amplified in a first-round RT-PCR using the HTBI primer set. TCRdb fed the multiplex PCR reads into MiXCR, producing one record per CDR3 protein. The sample includes around 100,000 distinct CDR3 sequences, about half of them seen just once. Sample: blood. The receptors were sampled from a middle-aged man with Graves' hyperthyroidism.

The V and J genes are TRBV7-2 and TRBJ1-6, with TRBD1 identical over 9 bases. Germline lookup yields CDR1 SGHTA and CDR2 FQGNSA. With 1 base clipped from V and 6 bases from J, the junction kept 4 bases outside the gene matches. The CDR3 covers 16 residues. CDR3 region: CASSLVGTGSNSPLHF. The CDR3 bases are TGTGCCAGCAGCTTAGTGGGGACAGGGTCTAATTCACCCCTCCACTTT.

The V and J genes are TRBV7-2 and TRBJ2-1, with TRBD2 matching over 10 bases. The CDR3 totals 13 residues. In germline, CDR1 is SGHTA, CDR2 FQGNSA. Losses at the gene ends were 5 bases for V and 16 bases for J; bases not matched to a gene: 11. CDR3 DNA: TGTGCCAGCAGCCCAGAACTAGCGGGGCCCCGATTCTTC. This gives the protein CASSPELAGPRFF. Based on the CDR3 plus reference TRBV7-2 and TRBJ2-1, the full variable domain is GAGVSQSPSNKVTEKGKDVELRCDPISGHTALYWYRQSLGQGLEFLIYFQGNSAPDKSGLPSDRFSAERTGGSVSTLTIQRTQQEDSAVYLCASSPELAGPRFFGPGTRLTVL.

This clonotype appeared many times. The chain recombines TRBV5-1 with TRBJ2-1; 7 bases are shared with TRBD2. V was clipped by 4 bases and J by 2 bases; unmatched bases: 6. The germline V gene has CDR1 SGHRS and CDR2 YFSETQ. There are 15 residues in the CDR3. The CDR3 nucleotides are TGCGCCAGCAGCCCCGGGACTACACCCTACAATGAGCAGTTCTTC. Residues: CASSPGTTPYNEQFF.

This clonotype was picked up many times. The chain employs TRBV12-3 or TRBV12-4 and TRBJ2-1; D unresolved. CDR3 length equals 13 residues. The V gene lost 3 bases and the J gene lost 4 bases, with 7 bases spanning the gap. The CDR3, as DNA: TGTGCCAGCAGTTTTGCACAGTACAATGAGCAGTTCTTC. Protein: CASSFAQYNEQFF.